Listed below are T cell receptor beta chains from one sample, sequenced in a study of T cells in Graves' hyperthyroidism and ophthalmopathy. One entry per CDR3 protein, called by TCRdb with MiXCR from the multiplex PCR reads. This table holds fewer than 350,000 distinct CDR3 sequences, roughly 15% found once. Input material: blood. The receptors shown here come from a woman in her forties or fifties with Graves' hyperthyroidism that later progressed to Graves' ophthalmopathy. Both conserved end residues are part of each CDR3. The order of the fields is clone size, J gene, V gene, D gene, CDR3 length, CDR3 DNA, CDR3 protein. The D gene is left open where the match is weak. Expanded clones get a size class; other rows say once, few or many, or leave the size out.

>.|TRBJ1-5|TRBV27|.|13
TGTGCCAGCAGTTCCTCGATTGGACAGCCCCAGCATTTT
CASSSSIGQPQHF
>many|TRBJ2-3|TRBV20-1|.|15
TGCAGTGCTGGAGATCGGAGCAGAAGCACAGATACGCAGTATTTT
CSAGDRSRSTDTQYF
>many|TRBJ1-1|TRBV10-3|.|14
TGTGCCATCAGTGAAATCGAGGGATCGGCTGAAGCTTTCTTT
CAISEIEGSAEAFF
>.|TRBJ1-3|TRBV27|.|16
TGTGCCAGCAGTTTATACAACCCCCGGTTCGGAAACACCATATATTTT
CASSLYNPRFGNTIYF
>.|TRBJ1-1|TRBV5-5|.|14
TGTGCCAGCAGGGGTCCGGGTTTGTGGACTGAAGCTTTCTTT
CASRGPGLWTEAFF
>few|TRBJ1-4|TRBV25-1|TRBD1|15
TGTGCCAGCAGTGAATTAGGGGCAGGGGGAGAAAAACTGTTTTTT
CASSELGAGGEKLFF
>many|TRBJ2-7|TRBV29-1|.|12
TGCAGCGTTAGCAAAAGCTCCTACGAGCAGTACTTC
CSVSKSSYEQYF
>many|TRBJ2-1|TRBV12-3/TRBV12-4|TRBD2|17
TGTGCCAGCAGTTTAGCTGCGGGACTAGCGGGGGCCAATGAGCAGTTCTTC
CASSLAAGLAGANEQFF
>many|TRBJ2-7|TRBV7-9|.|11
TGTGCCAGCAGCCCGGAACTCGAGCAGTACTTC
CASSPELEQYF
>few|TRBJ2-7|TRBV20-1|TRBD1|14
TGCAGTGCGAAGACAGGGGGCGACATCTACGAGCAGTACTTC
CSAKTGGDIYEQYF
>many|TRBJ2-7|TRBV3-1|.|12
TGTGCCAGCAGCCAGGGCCTTGGGGAGCAGTACTTC
CASSQGLGEQYF
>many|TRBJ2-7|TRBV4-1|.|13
TGCGCCAGCAGCTCTCACGGGTTAGGCGAGCAGTACTTC
CASSSHGLGEQYF
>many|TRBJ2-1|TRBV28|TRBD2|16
TGTGCCAGCAGTTCCCTCGAGGGACTAGCGGAGGCAGAGCAGTTCTTC
CASSSLEGLAEAEQFF
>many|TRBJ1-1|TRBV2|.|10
TGTGCCACCCGGACAGTCGGGGCTTTCTTT
CATRTVGAFF
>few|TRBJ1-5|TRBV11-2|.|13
TGTGCCAGCAGCACAGGGCGCAATCAGCCCCAGCATTTT
CASSTGRNQPQHF
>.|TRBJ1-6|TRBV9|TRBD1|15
TGTGCCAGCAGTCGACAGGGCCCACGAGATTCACCCCTCCACTTT
CASSRQGPRDSPLHF